Listed below are T cell receptor beta chains from one sample, sequenced in a study of shared clonotypes between healthy human individuals. This table comes from immunoSEQ multiplex PCR, and its TCRdb copy is limited to in-frame clones, with some not included. The sample consists of roughly 700,000 clones, over 65% of them appearing once. Specimen: memory CD4+ T cells sorted from blood. Every receptor here comes from a woman between 25 and 40 years old in good health. Each CDR3 is given without its conserved first and last residue. Size tells how often a clone was seen (once, few, many) or the class of an expanded clone, and some rows leave it out.

CDR3,size,J,V
ASSYFGQGRARDEQY,-,TRBJ2-7,TRBV27
ASSPGGQGAYEQY,-,TRBJ2-7,TRBV5-1
ASSLGGMIAGAQETQY,-,TRBJ2-5,TRBV7-6
ASSNRETENYGYT,-,TRBJ1-2,TRBV7-8
ASSQVARESYEQY,-,TRBJ2-7,TRBV4-1
ASNPTGNTEAF,few,TRBJ1-1,TRBV27
ASSPNPWGAELMDTQY,many,TRBJ2-3,TRBV18
AIGMEGPHQPQH,-,TRBJ1-5,TRBV10-3
ASSNYEQY,-,TRBJ2-7,TRBV7-9
ASSARDREIHGYT,few,TRBJ1-2,TRBV4-2
ASSKVPGPYEQY,-,TRBJ2-7,TRBV27
ASTGRSGPRTPTSGNTIY,-,TRBJ1-3,TRBV7-6
ASSLGPNPTDTQY,-,TRBJ2-3,TRBV5-1
ASSLGDLEAKNIQY,-,TRBJ2-4,TRBV5-1
ASSDGTGNYEQY,-,TRBJ2-7,TRBV2
ASSFSGVLADIQY,-,TRBJ2-4,TRBV27
ASSFRRVGDQPQH,few,TRBJ1-5,TRBV28
ASSFQETQY,few,TRBJ2-5,TRBV18
ASSQGGRPTDTQY,-,TRBJ2-3,TRBV4-1
ASSQDAGEGTGELF,-,TRBJ2-2,TRBV4-2
ASSTGWGRGMEETQY,-,TRBJ2-5,TRBV11-2
ASSLLRIQPQH,few,TRBJ1-5,TRBV28
AWSVGEVLEQF,-,TRBJ2-1,TRBV30
ASSLDRSNQPQH,-,TRBJ1-5,TRBV5-4
ASSPGTGETATQY,few,TRBJ2-5,TRBV5-4
ASSPPRGVGNTIY,-,TRBJ1-3,TRBV28
ASRKSGSSYEQY,-,TRBJ2-7,TRBV7-2
ASSESRRTEAF,-,TRBJ1-1,TRBV10-1
ASSLTGGTETQY,-,TRBJ2-5,TRBV5-1
ASSPLAGSGTGELF,-,TRBJ2-2,TRBV14
ASSVGRSDEKLF,-,TRBJ1-4,TRBV9
ASSSPRDRDRDYGYT,-,TRBJ1-2,TRBV7-9
SVGPEAGYT,-,TRBJ1-2,TRBV29-1
ASSTTSLDSTDTQY,-,TRBJ2-3,TRBV4-1
ASSSRGHGANVLT,-,TRBJ2-6,TRBV28
ASSESREGYT,-,TRBJ1-2,TRBV10-2